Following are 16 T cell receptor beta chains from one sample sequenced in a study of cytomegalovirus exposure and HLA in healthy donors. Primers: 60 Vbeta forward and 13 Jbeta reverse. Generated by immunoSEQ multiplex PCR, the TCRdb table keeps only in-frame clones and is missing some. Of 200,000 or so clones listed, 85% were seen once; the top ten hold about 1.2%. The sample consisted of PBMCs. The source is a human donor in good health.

CDR3 residues: CASSYWGLQGNQPQHF. In DNA form, the CDR3 reads TGTGCCAGCAGTTATTGGGGACTCCAGGGCAATCAGCCCCAGCATTTT. The rearrangement links TRBV28 to TRBJ1-5; D is perhaps TRBD1 (5 bases). V shed 4 bases and J shed 2 bases, with 15 bases lying between them. This CDR3 is built from 16 residues. The germline V gene has CDR1 MDHEN and CDR2 SYDVKM. Together with reference TRBV28 and TRBJ1-5, the CDR3 gives the full variable domain: DVKVTQSSRYLVKRTGEKVFLECVQDMDHENMFWYRQDPGLGLRLIYFSYDVKMKEKGDIPEGYSVSREKKERFSLILESASTNQTSMYLCASSYWGLQGNQPQHFGDGTRLSIL.

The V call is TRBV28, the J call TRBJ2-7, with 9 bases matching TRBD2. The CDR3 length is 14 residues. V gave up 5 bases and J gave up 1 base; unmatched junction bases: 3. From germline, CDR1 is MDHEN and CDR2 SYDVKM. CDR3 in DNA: TGTGCCAGCAGTCTAGCGGGATTTTCCTACGAGCAGTACTTC. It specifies CASSLAGFSYEQYF.

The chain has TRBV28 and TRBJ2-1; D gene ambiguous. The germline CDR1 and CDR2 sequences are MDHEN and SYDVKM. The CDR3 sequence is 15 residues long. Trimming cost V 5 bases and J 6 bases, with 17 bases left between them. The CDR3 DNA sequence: TGTGCCAGCAGTCCGACCGCGGCGATCAGCAATGAGCAGTTCTTC. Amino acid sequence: CASSPTAAISNEQFF.

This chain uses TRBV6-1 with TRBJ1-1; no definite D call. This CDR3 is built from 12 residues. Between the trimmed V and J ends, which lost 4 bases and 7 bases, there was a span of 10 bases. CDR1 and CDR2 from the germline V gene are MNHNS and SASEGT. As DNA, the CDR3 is TGTGCCAGCAGTGGTGCGAACCTTGAAGCTTTCTTT. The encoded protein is CASSGANLEAFF.

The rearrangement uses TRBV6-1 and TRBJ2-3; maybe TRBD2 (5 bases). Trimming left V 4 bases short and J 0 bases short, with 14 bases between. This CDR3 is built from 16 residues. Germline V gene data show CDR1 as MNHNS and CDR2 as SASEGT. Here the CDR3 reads CASSAGSEISTDTQYF. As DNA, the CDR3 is TGTGCCAGCAGTGCGGGTAGCGAGATTAGCACAGATACGCAGTATTTT.

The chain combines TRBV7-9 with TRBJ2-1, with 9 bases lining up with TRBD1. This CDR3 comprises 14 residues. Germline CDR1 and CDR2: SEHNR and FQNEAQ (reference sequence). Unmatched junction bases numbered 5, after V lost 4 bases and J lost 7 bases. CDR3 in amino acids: CASSWVGTGNEQFF. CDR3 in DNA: TGTGCCAGCAGCTGGGTCGGGACAGGGAATGAGCAGTTCTTC.

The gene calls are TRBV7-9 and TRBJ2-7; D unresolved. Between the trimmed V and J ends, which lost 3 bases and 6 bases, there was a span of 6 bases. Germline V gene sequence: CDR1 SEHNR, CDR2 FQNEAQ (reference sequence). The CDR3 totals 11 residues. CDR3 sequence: CASSFRIEQYF. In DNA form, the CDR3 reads TGTGCCAGCAGCTTCAGAATCGAGCAGTACTTC.

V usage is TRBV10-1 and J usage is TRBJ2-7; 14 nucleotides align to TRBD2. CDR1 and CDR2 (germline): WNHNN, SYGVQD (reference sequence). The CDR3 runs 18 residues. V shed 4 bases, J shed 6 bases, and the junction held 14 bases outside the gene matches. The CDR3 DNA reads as TGCGCCAGCAGTGCCCCTAGACTAGCGGGAGGGCCCCCGGTCGAGCAGTACTTC. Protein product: CASSAPRLAGGPPVEQYF.

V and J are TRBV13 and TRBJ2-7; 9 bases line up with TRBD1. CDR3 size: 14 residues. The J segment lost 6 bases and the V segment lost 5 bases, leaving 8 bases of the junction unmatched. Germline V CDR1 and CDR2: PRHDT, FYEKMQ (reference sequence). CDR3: CASSPGTGPPEQYF. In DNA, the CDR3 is TGTGCCAGCAGCCCCGGGACAGGGCCCCCCGAGCAGTACTTC.

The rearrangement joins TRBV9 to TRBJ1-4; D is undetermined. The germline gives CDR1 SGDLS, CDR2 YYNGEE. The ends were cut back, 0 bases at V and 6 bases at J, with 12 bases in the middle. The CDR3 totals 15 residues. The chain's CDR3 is CASSVGVGQDEKLFF. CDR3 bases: TGTGCCAGCAGCGTAGGGGTTGGTCAGGATGAAAAACTGTTTTTT.

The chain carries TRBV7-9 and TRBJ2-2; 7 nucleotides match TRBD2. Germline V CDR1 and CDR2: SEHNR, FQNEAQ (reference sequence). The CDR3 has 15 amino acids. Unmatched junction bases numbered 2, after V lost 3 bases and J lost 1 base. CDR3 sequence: CASSLGLWNTGELFF. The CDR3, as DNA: TGTGCCAGCAGCTTGGGACTATGGAACACCGGGGAGCTGTTTTTT.

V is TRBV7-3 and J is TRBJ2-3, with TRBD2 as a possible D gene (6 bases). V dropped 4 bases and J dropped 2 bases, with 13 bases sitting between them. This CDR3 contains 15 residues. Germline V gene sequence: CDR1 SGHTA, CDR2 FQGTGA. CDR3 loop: CASSWGGVATDTQYF. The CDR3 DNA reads TGTGCCAGCAGCTGGGGCGGGGTAGCCACAGATACGCAGTATTTT.

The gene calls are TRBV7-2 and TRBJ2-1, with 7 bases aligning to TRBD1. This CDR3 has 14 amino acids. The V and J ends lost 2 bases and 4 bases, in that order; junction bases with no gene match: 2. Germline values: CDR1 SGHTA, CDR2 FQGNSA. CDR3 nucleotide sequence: TGTGCCAGCAGCTTAACGACAGGGTACAATGAGCAGTTCTTC. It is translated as CASSLTTGYNEQFF.

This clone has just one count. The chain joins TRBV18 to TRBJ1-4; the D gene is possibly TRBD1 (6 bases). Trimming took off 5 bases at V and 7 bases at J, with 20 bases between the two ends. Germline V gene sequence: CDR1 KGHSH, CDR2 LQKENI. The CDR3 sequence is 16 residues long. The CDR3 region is CASSSGPDSKGEKLFF. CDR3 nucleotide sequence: TGTGCCAGCTCATCAGGGCCGGACAGCAAAGGTGAAAAACTGTTTTTT.

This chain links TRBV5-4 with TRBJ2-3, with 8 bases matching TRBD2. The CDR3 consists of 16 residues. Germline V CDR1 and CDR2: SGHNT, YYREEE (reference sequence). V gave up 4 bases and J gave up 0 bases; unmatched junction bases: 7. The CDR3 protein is CASSLYIAGSTDTQYF. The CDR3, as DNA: TGTGCCAGCAGCCTCTACATAGCGGGGAGCACAGATACGCAGTATTTT.

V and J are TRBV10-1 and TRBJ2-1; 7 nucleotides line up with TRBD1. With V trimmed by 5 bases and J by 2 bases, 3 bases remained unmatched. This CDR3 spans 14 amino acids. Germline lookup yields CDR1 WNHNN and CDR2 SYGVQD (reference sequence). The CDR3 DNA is TGCGCCAGCAGTCCGCAGGGGGCCTACAATGAGCAGTTCTTC. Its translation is CASSPQGAYNEQFF.